This T cell receptor beta chain emerged from a study of blood T cell repertoires in COVID-19. Turning to the study itself: Samples came from the United States, Italy and Spain, spanning acute and convalescent COVID-19. Sample material is recorded as cDNA or gDNA derived from T cells, B-cell-depleted T cells, or PBMCs.

Trimming took 5 bases from V and 0 from J, leaving 6 bases between them. The CDR3 covers 13 residues. As processed by the authors: The authors estimated nucleated cell counts from reference gene primer amplification. Libraries were prepared by immunoSEQ multiplex PCR; TCRdb keeps only in-frame clonotypes and omits some of them. The DNA was the basis for D and trimming; V, J and clone size are from that table. The top ten hold 16% of the sample, which has tens of thousands of clones, roughly 78% seen once. The rearrangement links TRBV12-3 or TRBV12-4 to TRBJ2-3; unclear D gene. This clonotype was sampled from an older man with acute or convalescent COVID-19. The sequenced sample was peripheral blood. The CDR3 sequence: CASSTGSTDTQYF. Here the CDR3 DNA reads TGTGCCAGCAGTACCGGGAGCACAGATACGCAGTATTTT.